This TCR beta chain appears in the sequencing data of a study of cytomegalovirus exposure and HLA in healthy donors. Study-level findings and limits: Under in vitro conditions, three CMV-associated chains were confirmed as specific for CMV antigens.

This clone has a single count. Its antigen is as yet unknown. The CDR3 runs 16 residues. From germline, CDR1 is ENHRY and CDR2 SYGVKD. The ends lost 3 bases at V and 2 bases at J; junction bases unmatched: 6. Primers for the PCR totalled 60 Vbeta and 13 Jbeta. Profiled with immunoSEQ multiplex PCR; TCRdb holds only in-frame clones, not every one. The sample shows about 64,000 clones, roughly 73% of them seen only once. This chain connects TRBV10-3 to TRBJ2-3, with 9 bases fitting TRBD2. The sequence derives from a male donor in good health and CMV-seropositive. The sequencing input was PBMCs. CDR3 sequence (DNA): TGTGCCATCAGTGATAGTGCGGGGGGGCTCACAGATACGCAGTATTTT. This codes for CAISDSAGGLTDTQYF.